This T cell receptor (beta chain) is from a study of human T cells and chemical hapten exposure. Study-level points and caveats: TCRs at a frequency above 1 in 1000 stayed unchanged with DPC sensitization.

Germline CDR1 and CDR2: DFQATT and SNEGSKA (reference sequence). V lost 2 bases and J lost 9; bases outside the gene matches: 9. The CDR3 totals 15 residues. Each CDR3 protein gets one entry after TCRdb re-called the RACE reads with MiXCR. Of approximately 80,000 distinct CDR3 sequences listed, under 11% are singletons. This clonotype occurred a few times. The antigen is undetermined. As for time point: patch test 2, 6 weeks after DPC sensitization. Treatment noted: therapeutic diphenylcyclopropenone sensitization with weekly scalp DPC. The rearrangement joins TRBV20-1 to TRBJ2-1; 11 nucleotides match TRBD2. The sequence was collected from a woman between 50 and 59 years old with alopecia areata. Some clones in this sample may be carry-over from other donors' samples. The starting material was whole blood, obtained in connection with sensitization to the hapten diphenylcyclopropenone (DPC). The CDR3 sequence: CSARTTSGIRREQFF. The CDR3 region has the DNA TGCAGTGCTAGAACGACTAGCGGGATACGTCGTGAGCAGTTCTTC.